This paragraph reports one TCR beta chain. Sequencing was performed with immunoSEQ multiplex PCR; in TCRdb, only in-frame clones are kept and a portion is missing. Found here are tens of thousands of clones, about 78% of them singletons; the top ten hold around 21%. CDR1 SGHTA and CDR2 FQGNSA come from the germline V gene. The CDR3 spans 17 residues. J was trimmed by 3 bases and V by 4 bases; bases with no gene match: 13. The source of the sample is a study of blood T cell repertoires in COVID-19. Study details: Sources were T cells, B-cell-depleted T cells, or PBMCs; the material itself was cDNA or gDNA.

This chain connects TRBV7-2 to TRBJ2-7, with 9 bases aligning to TRBD2. The sample taken for sequencing was peripheral blood. This sequence was found in a boy younger than 10 with active or convalescent COVID-19. CDR3 sequence: CASSSLVSSGMLYEQYF. CDR3 sequence (DNA): TGTGCCAGCAGCTCACTAGTTTCTAGCGGGATGCTCTACGAGCAGTACTTC.